This paragraph covers one TCR beta chain sequence. This clonotype has a count of ten or more. Its antigen is unknown. The input lacks base qualities; no much larger clone sits a single base away. To demonstrate the VDJtools post-analysis software, TCR beta repertoires were profiled from the peripheral blood of more than ten young patients with multiple sclerosis. The patients with multiple sclerosis were children and adolescents between roughly 6 and 17 years of age. This entry belongs to a study of post-analysis software for immune sequencing data (dated by TCRdb to 2013 to 2016). At the level of the whole study: Relapsing-remitting, secondary progressive and progressive-relapsing multiple sclerosis were recorded as disease courses, and subtype annotation was lacking for some patients. The multiple sclerosis patient repertoires were compared with more than 10 previously published healthy control repertoires from donors aged roughly 6 to 25 years. A subset of samples was prepared in parallel using single-end sample barcoding, then pooled and co-amplified after Illumina adapter ligation. The paper as a whole reports these results and caveats: The multiple sclerosis patient group was slightly younger than the control group. When samples were clustered directly using the F measure, samples prepared in the same batch co-clustered strongly, which prompted a batch-effect correction. Significantly lower normalized Chao1 diversity was found in multiple sclerosis patients than in controls, suggesting substantial peripheral T-cell clonal expansion.

Libraries were built with PCR. Sequenced on an Illumina HiSeq 2500. To reduce PCR and sequencing biases, unique molecular identifiers were incorporated into the TCR beta cDNA libraries. Approximately 500,000 cDNA molecules were obtained for every 1 to 10 million input T cells, so each molecule roughly corresponded to one T cell. The same protocol used for the earlier healthy control dataset was applied to prepare and sequence the patient libraries. Within a given batch, samples were prepared together, multiplexed and sequenced on the same HiSeq lane. From the authors' description of their analysis: MIGEC handled the raw barcoded reads, throwing out single-read molecular identifier groups before consensus assembly and CDR3 extraction. VDJtools was used for post-analysis of the clonotype tables, with diversity normalized by down-sampling every dataset to the smallest sample size. To correct batch-related cross-sample contamination, repertoire overlap clustering matched CDR3 amino acid sequences but not nucleotide sequences. The public reads were run again by TCRdb, first through fastp at Q25 and then through MiXCR, and only productive beta chains were kept. All rows with the same CDR3 protein become a single entry with the most common DNA and genes. TCRdb's processing, not the study's, gives the V and J calls here. The sample data list fewer than 700,000 distinct CDR3 sequences, and around 44% of these were observed just once. 1.5% to 2% of the sample lies in the top ten.

This clonotype was obtained from a girl aged 5-17 years with multiple sclerosis. Sequenced material: blood.

The CDR3 is CASSSFGQGDYGYTF. The DNA reads as follows: TGTGCCAGCAGTTCCTTTGGACAGGGAGACTATGGCTACACCTTC. The sequence joins TRBV7-2 to TRBJ1-2, and TRBD1 matches 8 of the central bases. After removal of 6 bases from V and 3 bases from J, the junction retains 9 bases not matched to a gene. The germline V gene encodes CDR1 SGHTA and CDR2 FQGNSA. Inclusive of the bounding cysteine and phenylalanine, the CDR3 is 15 residues long. The entry retains the CDR3 DNA only, 45 bases that are in frame from base 1.